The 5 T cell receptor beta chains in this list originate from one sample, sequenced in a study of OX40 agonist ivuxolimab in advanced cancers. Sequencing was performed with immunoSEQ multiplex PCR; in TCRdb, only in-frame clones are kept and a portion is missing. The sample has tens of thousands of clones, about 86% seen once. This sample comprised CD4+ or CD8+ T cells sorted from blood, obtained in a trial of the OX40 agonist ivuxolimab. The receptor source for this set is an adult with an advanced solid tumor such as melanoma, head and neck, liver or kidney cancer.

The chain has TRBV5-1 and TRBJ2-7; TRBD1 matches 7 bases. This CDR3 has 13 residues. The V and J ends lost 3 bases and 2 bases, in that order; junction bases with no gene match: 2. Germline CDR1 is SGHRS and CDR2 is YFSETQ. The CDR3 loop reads CASSSTGAYEQYF. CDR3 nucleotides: TGCGCCAGCAGCTCCACAGGGGCCTACGAGCAGTACTTC.

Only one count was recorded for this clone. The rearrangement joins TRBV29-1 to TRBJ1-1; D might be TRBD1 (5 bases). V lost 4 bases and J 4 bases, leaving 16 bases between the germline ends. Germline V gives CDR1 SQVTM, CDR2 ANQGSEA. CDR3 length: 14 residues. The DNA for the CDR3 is TGCAGCGTTGTGGGTCAGCGGAGGGGCACTGAAGCTTTCTTT. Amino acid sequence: CSVVGQRRGTEAFF.

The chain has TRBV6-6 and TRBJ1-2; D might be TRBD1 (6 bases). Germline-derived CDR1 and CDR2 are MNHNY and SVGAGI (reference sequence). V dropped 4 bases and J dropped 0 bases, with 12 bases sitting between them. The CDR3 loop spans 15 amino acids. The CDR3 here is CASSSGQRTNYGYTF. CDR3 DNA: TGTGCCAGCAGTTCCGGACAGCGAACTAACTATGGCTACACCTTC.

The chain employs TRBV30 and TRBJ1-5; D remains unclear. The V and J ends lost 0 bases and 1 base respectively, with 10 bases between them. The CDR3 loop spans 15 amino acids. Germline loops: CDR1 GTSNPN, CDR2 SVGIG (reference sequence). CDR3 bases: TGTGCCTGGAGTGTAAAAGGGTGGAGCAATCAGCCCCAGCATTTT. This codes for CAWSVKGWSNQPQHF.

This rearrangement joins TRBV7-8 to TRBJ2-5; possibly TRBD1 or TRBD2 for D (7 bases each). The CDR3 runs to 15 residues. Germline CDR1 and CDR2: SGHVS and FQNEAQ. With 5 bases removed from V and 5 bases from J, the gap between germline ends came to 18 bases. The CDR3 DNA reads TGTGCCAGCAGCCCCGGGGGGACAGCCGGCGAGACCCAGTACTTC. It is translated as CASSPGGTAGETQYF.